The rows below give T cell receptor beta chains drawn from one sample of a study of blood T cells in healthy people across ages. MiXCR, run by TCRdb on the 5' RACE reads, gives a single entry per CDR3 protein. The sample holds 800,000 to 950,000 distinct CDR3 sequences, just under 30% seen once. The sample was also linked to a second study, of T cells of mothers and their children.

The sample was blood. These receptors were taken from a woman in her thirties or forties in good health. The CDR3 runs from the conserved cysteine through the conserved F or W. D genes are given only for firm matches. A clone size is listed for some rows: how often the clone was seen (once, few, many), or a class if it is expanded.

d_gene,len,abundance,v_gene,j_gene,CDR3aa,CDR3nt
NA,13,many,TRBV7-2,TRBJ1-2,CASSTGLFYGYTF,TGTGCCAGCAGCACAGGGTTATTCTATGGCTACACCTTC
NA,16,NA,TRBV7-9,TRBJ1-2,CASSYGGALGNYGYTF,TGTGCCAGCAGCTATGGGGGCGCCTTGGGTAACTATGGCTACACCTTC
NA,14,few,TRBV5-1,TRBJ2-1,CASSLTGRLDEQFF,TGCGCCAGCAGCTTGACAGGGAGGTTGGATGAGCAGTTCTTC
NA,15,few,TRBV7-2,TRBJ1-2,CASSFRDANNYGYTF,TGTGCCAGCAGCTTCCGGGACGCCAACAACTATGGCTACACCTTC
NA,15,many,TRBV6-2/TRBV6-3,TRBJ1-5,CASSYYHQSNQPQHF,TGTGCCAGCAGTTACTACCACCAAAGCAATCAGCCCCAGCATTTT
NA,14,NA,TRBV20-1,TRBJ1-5,CSARSGAGGQPQHF,TGCAGTGCTAGATCGGGGGCGGGAGGCCAGCCCCAGCATTTT
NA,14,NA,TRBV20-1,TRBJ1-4,CSARGTVTNEKLFF,TGCAGTGCTAGAGGCACCGTTACTAATGAAAAACTGTTTTTT
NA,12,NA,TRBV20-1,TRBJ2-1,CSARGGINEQFF,TGCAGTGCTAGAGGGGGTATCAATGAGCAGTTCTTC
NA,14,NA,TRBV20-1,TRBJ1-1,CSARDRSGGIGAFF,TGCAGTGCTAGAGATAGAAGCGGCGGCATCGGAGCTTTCTTT
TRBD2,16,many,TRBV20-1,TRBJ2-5,CSARGGLAGGGETQYF,TGCAGTGCTAGAGGGGGACTAGCGGGGGGCGGGGAGACCCAGTACTTC
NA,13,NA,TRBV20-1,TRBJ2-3,CSARGGTTDTQYF,TGCAGTGCTCGGGGCGGAACCACAGATACGCAGTATTTT
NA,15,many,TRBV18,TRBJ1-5,CASSPTDRPNQPQHF,TGTGCCAGCTCACCCACGGACAGACCCAATCAGCCCCAGCATTTT
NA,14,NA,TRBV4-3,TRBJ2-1,CASSQDGYNNEQFF,TGCGCCAGCAGCCAAGACGGGTATAACAATGAGCAGTTCTTC
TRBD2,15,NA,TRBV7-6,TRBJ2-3,CASSLGGVATDTQYF,TGTGCCAGCAGCTTGGGGGGGGTCGCAACAGATACGCAGTATTTT
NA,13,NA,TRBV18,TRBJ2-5,CASSPPPLNEQYF,TGTGCCAGCTCACCCCCTCCCCTCAATGAGCAGTACTTC
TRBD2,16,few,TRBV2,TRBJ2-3,CASSDRLAASTDTQYF,TGTGCCAGCAGTGATCGACTAGCGGCCAGCACAGATACGCAGTATTTT
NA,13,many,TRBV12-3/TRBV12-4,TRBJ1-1,CASSLAGTTEAFF,TGTGCCAGCAGTTTAGCGGGGACGACTGAAGCTTTCTTT
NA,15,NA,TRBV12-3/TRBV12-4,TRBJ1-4,CASSLTQATNEKLFF,TGTGCCAGCAGTTTAACACAGGCAACTAATGAAAAACTGTTTTTT
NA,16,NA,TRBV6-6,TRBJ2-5,CASSQDPYRVQETQYF,TGTGCCAGCAGCCAAGACCCCTACAGGGTGCAAGAGACCCAGTACTTC
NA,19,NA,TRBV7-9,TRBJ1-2,CASSRRVGTTIDPSYSYTF,TGTGCCAGCAGCAGGAGGGTCGGGACAACTATTGACCCATCCTATAGCTACACCTTC
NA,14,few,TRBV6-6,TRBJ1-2,CASSYGRVDYGYTF,TGTGCCAGCAGTTACGGCAGGGTGGACTATGGCTACACCTTC
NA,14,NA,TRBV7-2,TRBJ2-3,CASSDMRSTDTQYF,TGTGCCAGCAGCGACATGCGAAGCACAGATACGCAGTATTTT
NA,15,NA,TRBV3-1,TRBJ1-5,CASSQPHRVTQPQHF,TGTGCCAGCAGCCAACCTCACAGGGTAACTCAGCCCCAGCATTTT
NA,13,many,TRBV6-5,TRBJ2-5,CASSYVGQETQYF,TGTGCCAGCAGTTACGTTGGCCAAGAGACCCAGTACTTC
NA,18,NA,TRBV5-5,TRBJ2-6,CASSLRAGAPSGANVLTF,TGTGCCAGCAGCTTGAGGGCGGGGGCTCCCTCTGGGGCCAACGTCCTGACTTTC
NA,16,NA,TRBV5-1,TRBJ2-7,CASSLDRREIPYEQYF,TGCGCCAGCAGCTTGGATCGCAGGGAAATACCCTACGAGCAGTACTTC
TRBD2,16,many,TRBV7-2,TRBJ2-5,CASSPRLAGAPRTQYF,TGTGCCAGCAGCCCTAGACTAGCGGGGGCGCCCAGGACCCAGTACTTC
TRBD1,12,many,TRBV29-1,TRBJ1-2,CSVEDRGDGYTF,TGCAGCGTTGAGGACAGGGGCGATGGCTACACCTTC
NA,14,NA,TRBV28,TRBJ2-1,CASSLSDLVNEQFF,TGTGCCAGCAGTTTATCGGACTTGGTCAATGAGCAGTTCTTC
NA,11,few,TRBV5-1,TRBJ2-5,CASRGELEQYF,TGCGCCAGCAGAGGGGAGCTAGAGCAGTACTTC
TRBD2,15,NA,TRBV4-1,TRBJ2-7,CASSLRLADSYEQYF,TGCGCCAGCAGCCTCCGACTAGCGGACTCCTACGAGCAGTACTTC
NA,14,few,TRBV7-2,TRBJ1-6,CASSAQVSKAPLHF,TGTGCCAGCAGCGCCCAAGTGAGTAAGGCACCCCTCCACTTT
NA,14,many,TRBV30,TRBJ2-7,CAWSAGVTYVEQYF,TGTGCCTGGAGTGCGGGGGTAACATACGTCGAGCAGTACTTC
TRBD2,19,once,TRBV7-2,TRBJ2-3,CASSLEEVERGARTDTQYF,TGTGCCAGCAGCTTAGAGGAGGTAGAGCGGGGGGCCCGCACAGATACGCAGTATTTT
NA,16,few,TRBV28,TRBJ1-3,CASSEATGSSGNTIYF,TGTGCCAGCAGTGAGGCCACAGGGAGCTCTGGAAACACCATATATTTT
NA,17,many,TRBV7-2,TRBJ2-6,CASSSRGSESGANVLTF,TGTGCCAGCAGCTCTCGTGGAAGCGAGTCTGGGGCCAACGTCCTGACTTTC
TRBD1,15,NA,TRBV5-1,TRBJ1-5,CASSLAGQTNQPQHF,TGCGCCAGCAGCTTGGCGGGACAGACTAATCAGCCCCAGCATTTT
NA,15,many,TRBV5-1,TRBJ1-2,CASSLEGYTDYGYTF,TGCGCCAGCAGCTTGGAAGGGTACACTGACTATGGCTACACCTTC
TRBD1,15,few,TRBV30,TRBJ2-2,CAWRGTGSNTGELFF,TGTGCCTGGAGAGGGACAGGATCGAACACCGGGGAGCTGTTTTTT
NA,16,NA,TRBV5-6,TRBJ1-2,CASFLGAPNSNYGYTF,TGTGCCAGCTTCTTGGGGGCACCAAACTCTAACTATGGCTACACCTTC